This T cell receptor beta chain comes out of a study of metastatic and nonmetastatic thyroid tumors. The overall study: Where malignant and benign thyroid patients were concerned, repertoires were compared across blood and tumor or nodule tissue. Study-level points and caveats: Within blood and tumor, benign nodules reportedly had significantly lower TCR beta diversity than malignant thyroid tumors did.

In the source study's methods: Variation in CDR3 across clinicopathological groups served as the basis for constructing a distant-metastasis classifier in papillary thyroid cancer. Through MiXCR, TCRdb re-clonotyped the PCR reads. TCRdb's processing, not the authors' own work, is the source of the V and J calls. Seen here are 21,000 or so clones, roughly 23% observed once, and the top ten hold roughly an eighth. There are 15 residues in the CDR3. CDR1 is SEHNR and CDR2 is FQNEAQ in the germline V gene (reference sequence). V lost 0 bases and J lost 2, with 11 bases in between. This clone was counted a few times. Its specificity is unknown. Ahead of thyroid surgery, no patient had received treatment of any kind.

This chain links TRBV7-9 with TRBJ2-7; D is uncertain. The sample was tumor tissue. This clonotype originated in a female donor with papillary thyroid cancer or a benign thyroid nodule (not recorded which). Some clones in this sample may be carry-over from other donors' samples. Written as DNA, the CDR3 is TGTGCCAGCAGCTTAGCGGGGATAAACCCCTACGAGCAGTACTTC. It yields the protein CASSLAGINPYEQYF.